These 15 T cell receptor beta chains were sequenced from one sample in a study of post-analysis software for immune sequencing data. General study points: About 5 TRBV segments occurring more often in patients than controls included TRBV5-6, TRBV5-1 and TRBV20-1.

Their antigens are not known. Incorporated into the TCR beta cDNA libraries were unique molecular identifiers, which served to reduce PCR and sequencing biases. MiXCR, run by TCRdb on the PCR reads, gives a single entry per CDR3 protein. The data hold about 180,000 distinct CDR3 sequences, with approximately 30% observed a single time. Sequencing was performed on blood. Source of these receptors: a girl under 18 with multiple sclerosis.

The chain combines TRBV12-5 with TRBJ1-1; the D is unclear. V lost 1 base and J lost 2, with 8 bases in between. This CDR3 is built from 14 residues. Germline V CDR1 and CDR2: LGHNT, FRNRAP. Here the CDR3 DNA reads TGTGCTAGTGGTTTGGGGGTTATAAACACTGAAGCTTTCTTT. It translates to CASGLGVINTEAFF.

This chain uses TRBV5-1 with TRBJ2-7, with 13 bases that match TRBD2. V was clipped by 3 bases and J by 3 bases; unmatched bases: 9. The CDR3 totals 17 residues. The V gene's germline CDR1 is SGHRS and CDR2 YFSETQ. DNA of the CDR3: TGCGCCAGCAGCTCCTCGACTAGCGGGAGGCCATTCTACGAGCAGTACTTC. Translated, it gives CASSSSTSGRPFYEQYF.

In its sample, this clonotype was seen many times. CDR3 DNA sequence: TGTGCCAGCAGTGAATCGTATGAAAGGGACGAGCAGTACTTC. It codes for CASSESYERDEQYF. The chain uses TRBV25-1 and TRBJ2-7, with D unclear. V lost 1 base, J lost 5 bases, and 12 bases lay in between. The CDR3 runs 14 residues. Germline lookup yields CDR1 MGHDK and CDR2 SYGVNS.

This clonotype has only a few counts. V and J are TRBV28 and TRBJ1-4; D is unclear. The CDR3 is made up of 13 amino acids. Trimming took off 6 bases at V and 8 bases at J, with 13 bases between the two ends. The germline V gene has CDR1 MDHEN and CDR2 SYDVKM. The CDR3 DNA sequence: TGTGCCAGCAGACTATTTGATGAGGAAAAACTGTTTTTT. Its protein product is CASRLFDEEKLFF.

As to this clonotype: A read error may be the cause here, since a much bigger clone is one base away. V is TRBV29-1 and J is TRBJ2-1, with D unresolved. Germline-derived CDR1 and CDR2 are SQVTM and ANQGSEA. The CDR3 extends over 10 amino acids. With 6 bases removed from V and 7 bases from J, the gap between germline ends came to 7 bases. CDR3 sequence reads: CSVGKNEQFF. The CDR3 nucleotides are TGCAGCGTCGGTAAAAATGAGCAGTTCTTC.

This clonotype came up a few times. This CDR3 is CASSLLLEGNTEAFF. In nucleotides, the CDR3 is TGTGCCAGCAGCTTACTCTTAGAAGGGAACACTGAAGCTTTCTTT. This rearrangement joins TRBV7-8 to TRBJ1-1; no reliable D call. CDR3 size: 15 residues. Germline V lookup: CDR1 SGHVS, CDR2 FQNEAQ. V was clipped by 2 bases and J by 1 base, with 11 bases between them.

This clonotype was detected ten times or more. The chain links TRBV6-6 to TRBJ2-7; D is perhaps TRBD2 (5 bases). V dropped 4 bases and J dropped 6 bases, with 10 bases sitting between them. The germline gives CDR1 MNHNY, CDR2 SVGAGI (reference sequence). The CDR3 totals 12 residues. The CDR3 here is CASSWTSSEQYF. CDR3 in DNA: TGTGCCAGCAGTTGGACTTCCAGCGAGCAGTACTTC.

This clonotype was detected ten times or more. The chain couples TRBV20-1 to TRBJ2-3; TRBD1 agrees at 10 bases. The ends lost 4 bases at V and 6 bases at J; junction bases unmatched: 7. The CDR3 is 14 amino acids. CDR1 is DFQATT, CDR2 SNEGSKA, per germline (reference sequence). The CDR3 spells CSATPGQGIDTQYF. As DNA, the CDR3 is TGCAGTGCTACTCCGGGACAGGGGATCGATACGCAGTATTTT.

This clonotype was seen many times. The V and J genes are TRBV29-1 and TRBJ1-6; D not certain. CDR1 SQVTM and CDR2 ANQGSEA come from the germline V gene. This CDR3 has 13 amino acids. V gave up 5 bases and J gave up 5 bases, with 10 bases separating them. The CDR3 nucleotides read TGCAGCGTTTCGGAGCAGGATAATTCACCCCTCCACTTT. It codes for CSVSEQDNSPLHF.

In this sample, this clonotype turned up a few times. This chain joins TRBV18 and TRBJ1-2; D uncertain. V was shortened by 3 bases and J by 7 bases, with 15 bases between the two germline ends. Germline CDR1 KGHSH, CDR2 LQKENI. The CDR3 length is 14 residues. The CDR3 DNA is TGTGCCAGCTCACCGGGTCGGGGAAAAGGTGGCTACACCTTC. It translates to CASSPGRGKGGYTF.

To note about this clonotype: This may be a read error, as it is one base from a much larger clone. The V call is TRBV12-3 or TRBV12-4, the J call TRBJ2-5; D not resolved. V lost 4 bases to trimming and J lost 0 bases, with 6 bases between them. The CDR3 is 13 amino acids. DNA of the CDR3: TGTGCCAGCAGTTCTCCGTACCAAGAGACCCAGTACTTC. It encodes CASSSPYQETQYF.

The table lists this clonotype with a few counts. The chain links TRBV14 to TRBJ1-4; D might be TRBD1 (5 bases). The CDR3 totals 17 residues. Germline-derived CDR1 and CDR2 are SGHDN and FVKESK. The V end lost 3 bases, the J end lost 6 bases, and 20 bases lay between the germline ends. In nucleotides, the CDR3 is TGTGCCAGCAGCCACTTCCGGGGGAAAAGACTGGATGAAAAACTGTTTTTT. Translating gives CASSHFRGKRLDEKLFF.

This chain links TRBV20-1 with TRBJ1-5; no reliable D call. V shed 0 bases and J shed 0 bases, with 15 bases lying between them. Germline CDR1 reads DFQATT; CDR2 reads SNEGSKA (reference sequence). CDR3 length: 17 residues. CDR3 region: CSARDSSGIVSNQPQHF. The CDR3 DNA follows: TGCAGTGCTAGAGATTCGTCTGGGATCGTTAGCAATCAGCCCCAGCATTTT.

The chain is built from TRBV21-1 and TRBJ2-1; the D call in the table, TRBD1, was not verified against the DNA. TRBV21-1 is a documented pseudogene. This CDR3 contains 17 residues. CDR3: CASSPPPQGGSYNEQFF. The CDR3 bases are TGTGCCAGCAGCCCCCCCCCACAGGGGGGCTCCTACAATGAGCAGTTCTTC.

This clonotype appeared many times. The chain combines TRBV27 with TRBJ2-3; no clear D. The CDR3 is 14 amino acids. Germline loops: CDR1 MNHEY, CDR2 SMNVEV (reference sequence). Deletions cut 3 bases from V and 4 bases from J, with 11 bases between. The chain's CDR3 is CASSLSDDPDTQYF. The CDR3 DNA follows: TGTGCCAGCAGTTTGAGCGACGACCCAGATACGCAGTATTTT.